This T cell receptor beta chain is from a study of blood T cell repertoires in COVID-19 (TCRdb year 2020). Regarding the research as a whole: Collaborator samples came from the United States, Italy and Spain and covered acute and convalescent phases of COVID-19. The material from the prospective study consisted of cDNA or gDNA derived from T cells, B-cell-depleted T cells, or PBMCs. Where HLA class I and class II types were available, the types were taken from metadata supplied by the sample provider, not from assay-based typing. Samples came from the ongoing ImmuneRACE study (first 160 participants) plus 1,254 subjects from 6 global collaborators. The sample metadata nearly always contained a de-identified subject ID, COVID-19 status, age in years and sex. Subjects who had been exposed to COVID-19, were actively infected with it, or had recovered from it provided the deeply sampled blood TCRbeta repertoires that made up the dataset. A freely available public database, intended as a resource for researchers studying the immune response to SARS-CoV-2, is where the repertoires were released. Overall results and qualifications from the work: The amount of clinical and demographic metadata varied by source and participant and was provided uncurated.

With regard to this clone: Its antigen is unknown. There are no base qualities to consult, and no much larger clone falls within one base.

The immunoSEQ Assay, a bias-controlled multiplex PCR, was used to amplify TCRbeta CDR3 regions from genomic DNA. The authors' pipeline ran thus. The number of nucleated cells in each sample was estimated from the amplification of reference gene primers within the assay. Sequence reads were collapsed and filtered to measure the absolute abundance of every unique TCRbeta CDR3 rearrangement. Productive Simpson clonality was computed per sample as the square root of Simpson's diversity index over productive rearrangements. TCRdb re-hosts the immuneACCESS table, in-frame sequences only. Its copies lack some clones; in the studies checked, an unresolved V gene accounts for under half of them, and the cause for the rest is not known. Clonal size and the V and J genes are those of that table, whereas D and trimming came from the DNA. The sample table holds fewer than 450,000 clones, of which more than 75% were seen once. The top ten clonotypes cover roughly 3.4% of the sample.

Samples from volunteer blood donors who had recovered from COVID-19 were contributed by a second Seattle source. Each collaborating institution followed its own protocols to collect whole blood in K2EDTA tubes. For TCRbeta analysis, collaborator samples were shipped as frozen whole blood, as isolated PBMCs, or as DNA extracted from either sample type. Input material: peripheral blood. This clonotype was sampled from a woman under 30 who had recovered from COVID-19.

The CDR3: CASRPRQGGDTEAFF. The nucleotide sequence is given as TGTGCCAGCAGACCCCGACAGGGTGGGGACACTGAAGCTTTCTTT. The receptor chain draws on TRBV6-4 and TRBJ1-1; TRBD1 agrees with 7 junctional bases. The CDR3 measures 15 amino acids from cysteine to phenylalanine. The DNA shown is the 45-base CDR3, in frame from base 1. The germline V gene gives CDR1 as MRHNA and CDR2 as SNTAGT. The junction shows trimming of 6 bases on V and 3 bases on J, and the gene matches do not reach 10 bases of it.